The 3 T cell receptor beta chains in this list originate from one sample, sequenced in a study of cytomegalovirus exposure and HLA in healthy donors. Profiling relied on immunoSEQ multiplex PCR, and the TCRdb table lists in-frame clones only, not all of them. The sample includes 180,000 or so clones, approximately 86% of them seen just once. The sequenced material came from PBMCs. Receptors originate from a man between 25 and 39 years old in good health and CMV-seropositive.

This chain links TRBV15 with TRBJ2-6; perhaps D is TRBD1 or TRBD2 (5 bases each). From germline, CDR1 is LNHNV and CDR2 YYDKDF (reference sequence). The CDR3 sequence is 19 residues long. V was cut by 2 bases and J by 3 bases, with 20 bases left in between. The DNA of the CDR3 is TGTGCCACCAGCAGACTACGGTTTGGGGGAGTCTTTGGGGCCAACGTCCTGACTTTC. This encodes CATSRLRFGGVFGANVLTF.

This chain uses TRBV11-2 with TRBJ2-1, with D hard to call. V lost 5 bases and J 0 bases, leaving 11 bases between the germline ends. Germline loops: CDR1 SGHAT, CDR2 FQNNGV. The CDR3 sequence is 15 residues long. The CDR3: CASSLHVSSYNEQFF. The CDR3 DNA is TGTGCCAGCAGCCTCCACGTGAGCTCCTACAATGAGCAGTTCTTC.

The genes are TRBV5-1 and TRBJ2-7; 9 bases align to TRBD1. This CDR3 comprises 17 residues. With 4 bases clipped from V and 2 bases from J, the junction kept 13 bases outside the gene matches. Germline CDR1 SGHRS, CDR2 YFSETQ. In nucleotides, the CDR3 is TGCGCCAGCAGCGAAGGGACAGGGTTTTTAGTCCCCTACGAGCAGTACTTC. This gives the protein CASSEGTGFLVPYEQYF. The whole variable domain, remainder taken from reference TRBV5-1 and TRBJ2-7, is KAGVTQTPRYLIKTRGQQVTLSCSPISGHRSVSWYQQTPGQGLQFLFEYFSETQRNKGNFPGRFSGRQFSNSRSEMNVSTLELGDSALYLCASSEGTGFLVPYEQYFGPGTRLTVT.